The 25 T cell receptor beta chains reported below all come from one sample, sequenced in a study of spatial heterogeneity in lung cancer. One entry per CDR3 protein, called by TCRdb with MiXCR from the 5' RACE reads. This sample has 49,000 or so distinct CDR3 sequences; about an eighth occur once, and the top ten carry 30% to 40%. Time point noted: blood at routine non-recurrence follow-up after resection. Sequenced here: PBMCs, sampled at follow-up. The source is a male donor with early-stage non-small cell lung cancer.

This clonotype was seen more than once but under ten times. The chain combines TRBV21-1 with TRBJ2-7. TRBV21-1 is a documented pseudogene. The CDR3 runs 12 residues. CDR3 bases: TGTGCCAGCGGAGTCATAATTTACGAGCAGTACTTC. Protein sequence: CASGVIIYEQYF.

At least ten counts were recorded for this clonotype. The J gene is TRBJ2-5, the V gene TRBV7-2, with D uncertain. The V gene lost 3 bases and the J gene lost 1 base, with 3 bases spanning the gap. The CDR3 length is 12 residues. From germline, CDR1 is SGHTA and CDR2 FQGNSA. CDR3 nucleotide sequence: TGTGCCAGCAGCTTCAGCCAAGAGACCCAGTACTTC. Its translation: CASSFSQETQYF.

The rearrangement joins TRBV2 to TRBJ2-5, with D hard to call. The CDR3 spans 13 residues. Trimming left V 4 bases short and J 0 bases short, with 6 bases between. CDR1 and CDR2 from the germline V gene are SNHLY and FYNNEI. CDR3 residues: CASSVSDQETQYF. CDR3 nucleotide sequence: TGTGCCAGCAGTGTAAGCGACCAAGAGACCCAGTACTTC.

This clonotype was counted between two and nine times. This sequence joins TRBV7-8 and TRBJ1-1; D perhaps matches TRBD1 (5 bases). The CDR3 loop spans 13 amino acids. Trimming left V 10 bases short and J 4 bases short, with 16 bases between. CDR1 and CDR2 from the germline V gene are SGHVS and FQNEAQ. CDR3 nucleotide sequence: TGTGCCACTTCCGGGGCTCGGGGCACTGAAGCTTTCTTT. Encoded protein: CATSGARGTEAFF.

The sample holds many counts of this clonotype. The V gene is TRBV7-8, the J gene TRBJ2-1, with TRBD2 identical over 9 bases. Germline CDR1 and CDR2: SGHVS and FQNEAQ. The CDR3 runs to 15 residues. V trimming: 7 bases; J trimming: 0 bases; junction bases outside the gene matches: 4. The CDR3 DNA sequence: TGTGCCAGCACAGCGGGGGGCAACTCCTACAATGAGCAGTTCTTC. Protein sequence: CASTAGGNSYNEQFF.

The sample holds a few counts of this clonotype. J is TRBJ2-7 and V is TRBV19; D possibly matches TRBD1 or TRBD2 (5 bases each). CDR1 and CDR2 (germline): LNHDA, SQIVND (reference sequence). The CDR3 consists of 13 residues. Trimming took off 4 bases at V and 1 base at J, with 8 bases between the two ends. CDR3 coding DNA: TGTGCCAGTAGTAGGGACCAGTCCTACGAGCAGTACTTC. This sequence encodes CASSRDQSYEQYF. The full variable domain, its missing parts supplied by reference TRBV19 and TRBJ2-7, is DGGITQSPKYLFRKEGQNVTLSCEQNLNHDAMYWYRQDPGQGLRLIYYSQIVNDFQKGDIAEGYSVSREKKESFPLTVTSAQKNPTAFYLCASSRDQSYEQYFGPGTRLTVT.

This clonotype came up many times. This sequence joins TRBV20-1 and TRBJ1-1; 7 nucleotides align to TRBD1. J lost 11 bases, V lost 0 bases, and 9 bases had no gene match. The CDR3 extends over 13 amino acids. Germline V lookup: CDR1 DFQATT, CDR2 SNEGSKA (reference sequence). The CDR3 DNA follows: TGCAGTGCTAGAGATCGAACAGGGGAGAGGGCTTTCTTT. It encodes CSARDRTGERAFF.

This clonotype was picked up a small number of times. V gene TRBV6-5 combines with J gene TRBJ1-6, with D hard to call. The CDR3 extends over 19 amino acids. Germline V CDR1 and CDR2: MNHEY, SVGAGI. V gave up 0 bases and J gave up 0 bases, with 15 bases separating them. The CDR3, as DNA: TGTGCCAGCAGTTACTCGAGTAAGACGTGGAGCTCCTATAATTCACCCCTCCACTTT. It is translated as CASSYSSKTWSSYNSPLHF.

This clonotype was seen just once. This sequence joins TRBV6-2 or TRBV6-3 and TRBJ2-7, with TRBD1 matching 7 bases. In germline, CDR1 is MNHEY, CDR2 SVGEGT. With 6 bases clipped from V and 7 bases from J, the junction kept 6 bases outside the gene matches. This CDR3 has 12 residues. CDR3 DNA sequence: TGTGCCAGCAGAACAGGGGCCGTTGAGCAGTACTTC. Translating it yields CASRTGAVEQYF.

The rearrangement links TRBV7-9 to TRBJ1-1; D uncertain. V dropped 3 bases and J dropped 8 bases, with 7 bases sitting between them. Germline CDR1 reads SEHNR; CDR2 reads FQNEAQ (reference sequence). The CDR3 is made up of 11 amino acids. CDR3 DNA sequence: TGTGCCAGCAGCTTCGGACGCGAAGCTTTCTTT. Its protein product is CASSFGREAFF.

J is TRBJ2-1 and V is TRBV7-9; 8 positions match TRBD1. Looked up from germline, CDR1 is SEHNR and CDR2 is FQNEAQ (reference sequence). CDR3 length equals 16 residues. J gave up 6 bases and V 1 base, and 8 bases lay outside the gene matches. The CDR3 loop reads CASSLEAQTGANEQFF. CDR3 nucleotide sequence: TGTGCCAGCAGCTTAGAGGCCCAGACAGGGGCCAATGAGCAGTTCTTC.

This clonotype was seen a few times. V is TRBV6-1 and J is TRBJ2-1, with 9 bases aligning to TRBD2. There are 15 residues in the CDR3. V gave up 6 bases and J gave up 2 bases; unmatched junction bases: 5. The V gene's germline CDR1 is MNHNS and CDR2 SASEGT. The CDR3 coding sequence is TGTGCCAGCAGCCTTAGCGGGAGTCCCTACAATGAGCAGTTCTTC. It specifies CASSLSGSPYNEQFF.

This clonotype was observed many times. The chain carries TRBV7-9 and TRBJ1-1; no definite D call. This CDR3 has 13 amino acids. The germline V gene encodes CDR1 SEHNR and CDR2 FQNEAQ (reference sequence). Trimming pared 2 bases from V and 3 bases from J, leaving 7 bases between. CDR3 in DNA: TGTGCCAGCAGCTTACAGGCCCACACTGAAGCTTTCTTT. Its protein is CASSLQAHTEAFF.

The J gene is TRBJ2-5, the V gene TRBV7-8; D might be TRBD1 or TRBD2, each matching 6 bases. CDR1 and CDR2 (germline): SGHVS, FQNEAQ. CDR3 size: 13 residues. The germline V and J ends were trimmed by 5 bases and 5 bases, with 12 bases remaining between them. The CDR3: CASSQPGAETQYF. The CDR3 DNA follows: TGTGCCAGCAGCCAACCGGGGGCCGAGACCCAGTACTTC.

The genes are TRBV4-3 and TRBJ1-3, with D hard to call. The CDR3 has 13 residues. V dropped 0 bases and J dropped 4 bases, with 4 bases sitting between them. CDR1 and CDR2 (germline): LGHNA, YSLEER. CDR3 DNA sequence: TGCGCCAGCAGCCAAGACCGAGGAAACACCATATATTTT. Its protein is CASSQDRGNTIYF.

V gene TRBV18 combines with J gene TRBJ1-1; unclear D gene. CDR1 is KGHSH and CDR2 is LQKENI in the germline V gene. V lost 5 bases to trimming and J lost 1 base, with 8 bases between them. The CDR3 loop spans 13 amino acids. CDR3 loop: CASSIGENTEAFF. CDR3 nucleotides: TGTGCCAGCTCAATCGGCGAGAACACTGAAGCTTTCTTT.

This clonotype was seen many times. V and J are TRBV20-1 and TRBJ2-1, with D unclear. Trimming shortened V by 3 bases and J by 4 bases, and 10 bases separated the two germline ends. The germline V gene encodes CDR1 DFQATT and CDR2 SNEGSKA (reference sequence). The CDR3 consists of 13 residues. CDR3 in amino acids: CSASRTDYNEQFF. CDR3 in DNA: TGCAGTGCTAGCCGGACCGATTACAATGAGCAGTTCTTC.

There are a few counts of this clonotype. The chain is built from TRBV20-1 and TRBJ2-5, with TRBD2 matching 12 bases. Looked up from germline, CDR1 is DFQATT and CDR2 is SNEGSKA (reference sequence). Losses at the gene ends were 6 bases for V and 4 bases for J; bases not matched to a gene: 12. This CDR3 is built from 16 residues. DNA of the CDR3: TGCAGTGCCTATACTTCTAGCGGGGGGGCCCCAGAGACCCAGTACTTC. Encoded protein: CSAYTSSGGAPETQYF.

In this sample, this clonotype turned up a few times. The chain combines TRBV20-1 with TRBJ1-3; the D gene is possibly TRBD1 (5 bases). Germline values: CDR1 DFQATT, CDR2 SNEGSKA (reference sequence). This CDR3 contains 14 residues. V was pared by 1 base and J by 1 base, with 8 bases between. The CDR3 loop reads CSARGQGSGNTIYF. As DNA, the CDR3 is TGCAGTGCTAGAGGGCAGGGATCTGGAAACACCATATATTTT.

The chain combines TRBV6-5 with TRBJ1-2; TRBD1 is a possible D gene (5 bases). The CDR3 extends over 14 amino acids. V lost 6 bases and J 1 base, leaving 12 bases between the germline ends. CDR1 is MNHEY, CDR2 SVGAGI, per germline. This CDR3 is CASSQTAVNYGYTF. The CDR3 DNA sequence: TGTGCCAGCAGCCAGACAGCAGTTAACTATGGCTACACCTTC.

This clonotype appeared a few times. This rearrangement joins TRBV7-9 to TRBJ2-4, with 10 nucleotides matching TRBD2. Unmatched junction bases numbered 12, after V lost 5 bases and J lost 8 bases. Germline V gene lookup returns CDR1 SEHNR and CDR2 FQNEAQ (reference sequence). The CDR3 loop spans 16 amino acids. The CDR3 region is CASSRTKLAGFDIQYF. The CDR3 bases are TGTGCCAGCAGCCGTACCAAACTAGCGGGGTTTGACATTCAGTACTTC.

This chain links TRBV20-1 with TRBJ2-5; D not certain. Germline assignment: CDR1 DFQATT and CDR2 SNEGSKA (reference sequence). This CDR3 is 10 amino acids long. Trimming removed 4 bases from V and 9 bases from J, with 9 bases in between. CDR3 nucleotides: TGCAGTGCTATAGACCCGCCCCAGTACTTC. This gives the protein CSAIDPPQYF.

Details on this clonotype: A read error may produce the germline difference seen at one junction end. This chain uses TRBV30 with TRBJ2-4; D may be TRBD1 (6 bases). This CDR3 has 13 amino acids. Germline V gene data show CDR1 as GTSNPN and CDR2 as SVGIG (reference sequence). In nucleotides, the CDR3 is TGTGCCTGGACCGCCCCCGGACAGAGCATCTATGGCTTC. The encoded protein is CAWTAPGQSIYGF. Full variable domain (rest looked up from reference TRBV30 and TRBJ2-4): SQTIHQWPATLVQPVGSPLSLECTVEGTSNPNLYWYRQAAGRGLQLLFYSVGIGQISSEVPQNLSASRPQDRQFILSSKKLLLSDSGFYLCAWTAPGQSIYGFGAGTRLSVL.

This clonotype was seen at least ten times. The rearrangement joins TRBV7-9 to TRBJ2-3; 11 nucleotides align to TRBD2. V was clipped by 5 bases and J by 1 base; unmatched bases: 5. Germline lookup yields CDR1 SEHNR and CDR2 FQNEAQ (reference sequence). This CDR3 has 16 amino acids. The CDR3 sequence is CASSPEGLAGTDTQYF. As DNA, the CDR3 is TGTGCCAGCAGCCCCGAGGGACTAGCGGGCACAGATACGCAGTATTTT.

This clonotype was recorded at least ten times. This chain connects TRBV28 to TRBJ2-5; 7 nucleotides match TRBD1. Per the germline V gene, CDR1 is MDHEN and CDR2 is SYDVKM. The CDR3 loop spans 16 amino acids. The trim removed 3 bases at V and 7 bases at J, leaving 14 bases unmatched. In nucleotides, the CDR3 is TGTGCCAGCAGTTTCCCCGGGACAGACGGTTTCGGGACCCAGTACTTC. Protein: CASSFPGTDGFGTQYF.